This paragraph covers one T cell receptor beta chain sequence. The data are from a study of CD8+ T cells in alopecia areata. The authors extracted RNA and reverse transcribed it into cDNA as the sequencing template. Sequencing was performed with immunoSEQ multiplex PCR; in TCRdb, only in-frame clones are kept and a portion is missing. The data contain about 180,000 clones, roughly 60% of them singletons. Germline CDR1 and CDR2: ENHRY and SYGVKD. Deletions cut 6 bases from V and 3 bases from J, with 14 bases between. This CDR3 comprises 14 residues. The TCR comes from a human donor with alopecia areata. The J gene is TRBJ1-2, the V gene TRBV10-3; D is unresolved. The material was CD4+ T cells sorted from blood, obtained at week 0. CDR3 sequence reads: CAISLGEGDYGYTF. The CDR3 DNA reads as TGTGCCATCAGCCTCGGGGAGGGTGACTATGGCTACACCTTC.